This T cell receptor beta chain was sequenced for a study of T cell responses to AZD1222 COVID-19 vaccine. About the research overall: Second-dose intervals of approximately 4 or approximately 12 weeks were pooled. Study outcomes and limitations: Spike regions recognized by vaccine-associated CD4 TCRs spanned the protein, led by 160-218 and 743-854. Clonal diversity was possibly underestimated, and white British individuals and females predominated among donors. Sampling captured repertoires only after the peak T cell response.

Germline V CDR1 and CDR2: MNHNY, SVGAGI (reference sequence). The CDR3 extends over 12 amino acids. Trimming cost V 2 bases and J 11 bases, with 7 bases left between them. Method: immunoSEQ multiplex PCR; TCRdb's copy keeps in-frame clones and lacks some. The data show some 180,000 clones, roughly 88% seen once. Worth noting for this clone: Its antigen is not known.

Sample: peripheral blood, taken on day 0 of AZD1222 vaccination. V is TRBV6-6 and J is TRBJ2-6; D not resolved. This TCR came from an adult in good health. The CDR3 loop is CASSYPEHVLTF. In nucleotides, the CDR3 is TGTGCCAGCAGTTACCCCGAGCACGTCCTGACTTTC.